The 11 T cell receptor beta chains given below trace back to one sample, sequenced in a study of blood T cell repertoires in COVID-19. Here immunoSEQ multiplex PCR was the method, and the copy in TCRdb shows in-frame clones only, minus some. The repertoire consists of about 140,000 clones, with roughly four fifths occurring once and the leading ten covering approximately 3.8%. The sequenced sample was peripheral blood. These receptors were obtained from a woman aged 60-75 years with acute or convalescent COVID-19.

This chain joins TRBV10-3 and TRBJ1-6; TRBD1 matches 7 bases. V lost 8 bases, J lost 10 bases, and 5 bases stayed unmatched. Germline CDR1 reads ENHRY; CDR2 reads SYGVKD. The length of the CDR3 is 12 residues. This chain's CDR3 is CAIGTAESPLHF. DNA for the CDR3: TGTGCCATCGGGACAGCAGAATCACCCCTCCACTTT.

Note on this clone: Other DNA variants within this sample encode the same CDR3. The V and J genes are TRBV5-1 and TRBJ2-3, with 7 bases lining up with TRBD2. The CDR3 consists of 13 residues. The ends lost 0 bases at V and 5 bases at J; junction bases unmatched: 0. Germline CDR1 SGHRS, CDR2 YFSETQ. CDR3 bases: TGCGCCAGCAGCTTGGCGGGAGGAGATACGCAGTATTTT. This encodes CASSLAGGDTQYF.

This clone was observed once. This rearrangement joins TRBV2 to TRBJ2-7; TRBD2 matches 9 bases. This CDR3 has 15 amino acids. Germline CDR1 SNHLY, CDR2 FYNNEI. V dropped 6 bases and J dropped 8; count of bases not matched to a gene: 14. This CDR3 is CASRQTRLAAFKQYF. The DNA for the CDR3 is TGTGCCAGCAGGCAAACCCGACTAGCGGCCTTTAAGCAGTACTTC.

The V gene is TRBV2, the J gene TRBJ2-3; D gene unclear. CDR1 is SNHLY and CDR2 is FYNNEI in the germline V gene. Trimming pared 8 bases from V and 12 bases from J, leaving 21 bases between. The CDR3 extends over 13 amino acids. CDR3 sequence reads: CASEFDMSSSQYF. In DNA, the CDR3 is TGTGCCAGCGAATTTGACATGTCAAGTTCCCAGTATTTT. Complete variable domain (other parts from reference TRBV2 and TRBJ2-3): EPEVTQTPSHQVTQMGQEVILRCVPISNHLYFYWYRQILGQKVEFLVSFYNNEISEKSEIFDDQFSVERPDGSNFTLKIRSTKLEDSAMYFCASEFDMSSSQYFGPGTRLTVL.

This chain links TRBV9 with TRBJ1-3; 11 nucleotides line up with TRBD1. The CDR3 runs to 16 residues. V lost 4 bases and J lost 4; bases outside the gene matches: 7. CDR1 and CDR2 (germline): SGDLS, YYNGEE. The CDR3, as DNA: TGTGCCAGCAGCAACGGACAGGGGGCTTCCGGAAACACCATATATTTT. It yields the protein CASSNGQGASGNTIYF.

V and J are TRBV7-9 and TRBJ2-7, with TRBD2 identical over 7 bases. The germline V gene has CDR1 SEHNR and CDR2 FQNEAQ (reference sequence). This CDR3 is 15 amino acids long. V lost 3 bases to trimming and J lost 5 bases; unmatched junction nucleotides: 10. Here the CDR3 reads CASSFFEAGLDEQYF. The CDR3, as DNA: TGTGCCAGCAGCTTCTTTGAAGCGGGATTGGACGAGCAGTACTTC.

V gene TRBV5-4 combines with J gene TRBJ2-7; TRBD1 might be the D (6 bases). V dropped 4 bases and J dropped 1 base, with 12 bases sitting between them. The CDR3 extends over 14 amino acids. The V gene's germline CDR1 is SGHNT and CDR2 YYREEE (reference sequence). CDR3 nucleotides: TGTGCCAGCAGCAAACAGGGCCCTTCCTACGAGCAGTACTTC. Translating it yields CASSKQGPSYEQYF.

V is TRBV30 and J is TRBJ2-1; 9 bases are shared with TRBD2. This CDR3 comprises 17 residues. V was pared by 4 bases and J by 0 bases, with 10 bases of the junction left unmatched. CDR1 GTSNPN and CDR2 SVGIG come from the germline V gene (reference sequence). The CDR3 loop reads CAWTLGTSLISYNEQFF. In DNA form, the CDR3 reads TGTGCCTGGACCCTAGGGACTAGCCTTATCTCCTACAATGAGCAGTTCTTC.

The chain joins TRBV7-8 to TRBJ2-1; no clear D. This CDR3 region has 15 residues. Trimming left V 0 bases short and J 0 bases short, with 6 bases between. Germline V gene lookup returns CDR1 SGHVS and CDR2 FQNEAQ. In DNA, the CDR3 is TGTGCCAGCAGCTTAGCGATCGGCTCCTACAATGAGCAGTTCTTC. It specifies CASSLAIGSYNEQFF.

The sample holds one count of this clone. The chain is built from TRBV6-2 or TRBV6-3 and TRBJ1-1, with a possible D match to TRBD1 (5 bases). V was shortened by 0 bases and J by 0 bases, with 11 bases between the two germline ends. Germline V CDR1 and CDR2: MNHEY, SVGEGT. This CDR3 spans 16 amino acids. The CDR3, as DNA: TGTGCCAGCAGTTACTCGAGTGGGGGGGTGAACACTGAAGCTTTCTTT. Its protein product is CASSYSSGGVNTEAFF.

The chain carries TRBV30 and TRBJ1-6; no definite D call. This CDR3 spans 15 amino acids. Trimming left V 2 bases short and J 4 bases short, with 12 bases between. Germline CDR1 is GTSNPN and CDR2 is SVGIG (reference sequence). The CDR3 sequence: CAWSPLNSYNSPLHF. In DNA, the CDR3 is TGTGCCTGGAGTCCCCTGAACTCATATAATTCACCCCTCCACTTT.